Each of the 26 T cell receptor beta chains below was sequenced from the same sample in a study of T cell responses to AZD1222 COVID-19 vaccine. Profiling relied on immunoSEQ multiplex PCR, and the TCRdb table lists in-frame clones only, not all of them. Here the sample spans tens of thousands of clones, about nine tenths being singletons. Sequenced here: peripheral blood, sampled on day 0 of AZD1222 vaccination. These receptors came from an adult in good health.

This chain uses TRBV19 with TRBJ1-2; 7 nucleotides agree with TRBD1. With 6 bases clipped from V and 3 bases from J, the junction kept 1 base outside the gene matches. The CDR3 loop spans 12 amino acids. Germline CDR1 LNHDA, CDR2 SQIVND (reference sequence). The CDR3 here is CASSTGDYGYTF. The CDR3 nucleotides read TGTGCCAGTAGCACAGGGGACTATGGCTACACCTTC.

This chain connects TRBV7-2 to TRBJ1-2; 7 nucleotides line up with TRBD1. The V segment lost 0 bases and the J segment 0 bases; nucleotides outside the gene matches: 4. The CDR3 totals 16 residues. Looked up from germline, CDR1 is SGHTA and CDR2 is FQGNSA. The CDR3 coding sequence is TGTGCCAGCAGCTTAGCGACAGGGAGGGCTAACTATGGCTACACCTTC. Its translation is CASSLATGRANYGYTF.

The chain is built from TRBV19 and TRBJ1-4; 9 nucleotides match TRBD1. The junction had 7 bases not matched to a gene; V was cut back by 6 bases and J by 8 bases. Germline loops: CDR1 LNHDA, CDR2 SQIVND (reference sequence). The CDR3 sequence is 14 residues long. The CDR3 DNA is TGTGCCAGTAGACCGGGACAGGGCCAAGAAAAACTGTTTTTT. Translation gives CASRPGQGQEKLFF.

CDR3 nucleotides: TGCGCCAGCAGTGGGGAGGGTCGCACAGATACGCAGTATTTT. The encoded protein is CASSGEGRTDTQYF. The rearrangement uses TRBV10-1 and TRBJ2-3, with 7 bases identical to TRBD2. There are 14 residues in the CDR3. Germline V gene sequence: CDR1 WNHNN, CDR2 SYGVQD (reference sequence). V shed 4 bases, J shed 1 base, and the junction held 2 bases outside the gene matches.

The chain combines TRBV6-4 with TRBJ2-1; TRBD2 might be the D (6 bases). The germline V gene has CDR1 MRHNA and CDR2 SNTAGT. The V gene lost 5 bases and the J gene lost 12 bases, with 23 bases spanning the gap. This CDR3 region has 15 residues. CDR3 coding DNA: TGTGCCAGCAGTACGGAAGCGGGTCGGGGAGCCGCGCAGTTCTTC. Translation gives CASSTEAGRGAAQFF.

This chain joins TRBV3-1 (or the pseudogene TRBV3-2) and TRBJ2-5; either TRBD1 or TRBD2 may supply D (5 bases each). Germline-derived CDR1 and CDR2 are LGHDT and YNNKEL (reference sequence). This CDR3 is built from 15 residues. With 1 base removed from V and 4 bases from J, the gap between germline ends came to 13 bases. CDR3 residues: CASSQALAGSETQYF. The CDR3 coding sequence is TGTGCCAGCAGCCAAGCGCTAGCAGGGTCAGAGACCCAGTACTTC.

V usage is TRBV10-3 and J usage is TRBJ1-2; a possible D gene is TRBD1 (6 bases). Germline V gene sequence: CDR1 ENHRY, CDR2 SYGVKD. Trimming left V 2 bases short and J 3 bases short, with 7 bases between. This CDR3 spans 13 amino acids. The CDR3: CAISERTDYGYTF. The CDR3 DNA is TGTGCCATCAGTGAGCGGACAGACTATGGCTACACCTTC.

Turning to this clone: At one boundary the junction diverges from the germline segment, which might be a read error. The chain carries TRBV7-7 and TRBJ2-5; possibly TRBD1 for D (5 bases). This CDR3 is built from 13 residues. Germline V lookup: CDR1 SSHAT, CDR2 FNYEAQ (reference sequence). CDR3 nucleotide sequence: TGTGCTAGCAGCTACCAGGGCGGAGAGACCCAGTACTTC. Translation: CASSYQGGETQYF.

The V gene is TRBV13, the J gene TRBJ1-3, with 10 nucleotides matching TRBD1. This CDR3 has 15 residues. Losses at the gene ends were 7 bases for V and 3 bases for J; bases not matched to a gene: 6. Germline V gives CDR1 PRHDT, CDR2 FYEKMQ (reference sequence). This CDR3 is CASTLRDRGGNTIYF. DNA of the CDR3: TGTGCCAGCACCCTGCGGGACAGGGGTGGAAACACCATATATTTT.

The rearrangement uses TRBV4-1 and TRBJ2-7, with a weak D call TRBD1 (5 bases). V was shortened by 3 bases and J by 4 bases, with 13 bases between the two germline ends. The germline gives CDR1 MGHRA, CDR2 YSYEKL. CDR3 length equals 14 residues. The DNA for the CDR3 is TGCGCCAGCAGCCAGGAGACAGCTGTTTACGAGCAGTACTTC. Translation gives CASSQETAVYEQYF.

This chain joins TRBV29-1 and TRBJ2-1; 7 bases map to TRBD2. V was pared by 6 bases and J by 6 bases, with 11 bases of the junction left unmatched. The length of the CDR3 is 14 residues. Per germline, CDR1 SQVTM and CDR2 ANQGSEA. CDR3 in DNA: TGCAGCGTGGACCAGGCGGGGGTGAGCAATGAGCAGTTCTTC. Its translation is CSVDQAGVSNEQFF.

The chain's CDR3 is CASSAPPRGSGSPLHF. In DNA, the CDR3 is TGTGCCAGTAGTGCTCCCCCGCGGGGTAGCGGTTCACCCCTCCACTTT. The V call is TRBV19, the J call TRBJ1-6, with D hard to call. Germline V CDR1 and CDR2: LNHDA, SQIVND (reference sequence). The CDR3 sequence is 16 residues long. V lost 5 bases and J lost 9, with 20 bases in between.

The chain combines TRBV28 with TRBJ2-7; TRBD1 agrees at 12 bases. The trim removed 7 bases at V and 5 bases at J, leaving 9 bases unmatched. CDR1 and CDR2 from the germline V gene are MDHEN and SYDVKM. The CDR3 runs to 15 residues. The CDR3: CASKRGGTGGDEQYF. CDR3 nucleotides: TGTGCCAGCAAGAGGGGAGGGACAGGGGGCGACGAGCAGTACTTC.

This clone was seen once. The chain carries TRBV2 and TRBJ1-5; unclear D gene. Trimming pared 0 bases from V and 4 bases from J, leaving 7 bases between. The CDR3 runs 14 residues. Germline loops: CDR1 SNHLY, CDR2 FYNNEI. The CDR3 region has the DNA TGTGCCAGCAGTGAAGCAGGACTTAATCAGCCCCAGCATTTT. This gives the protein CASSEAGLNQPQHF. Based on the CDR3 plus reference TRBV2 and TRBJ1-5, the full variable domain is EPEVTQTPSHQVTQMGQEVILRCVPISNHLYFYWYRQILGQKVEFLVSFYNNEISEKSEIFDDQFSVERPDGSNFTLKIRSTKLEDSAMYFCASSEAGLNQPQHFGDGTRLSIL.

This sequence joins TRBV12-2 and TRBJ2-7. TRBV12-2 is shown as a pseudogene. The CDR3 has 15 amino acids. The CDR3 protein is CASRAPGRKTYEQYF. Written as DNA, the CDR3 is TGTGCAAGTCGCGCCCCGGGACGGAAGACCTACGAGCAGTACTTC.

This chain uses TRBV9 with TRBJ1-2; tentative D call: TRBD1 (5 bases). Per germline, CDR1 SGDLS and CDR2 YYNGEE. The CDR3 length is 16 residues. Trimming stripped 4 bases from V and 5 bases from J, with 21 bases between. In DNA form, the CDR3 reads TGTGCCAGCAGCCCCAAGAATGGGGCGGGGGGATATGGCTACACCTTC. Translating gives CASSPKNGAGGYGYTF.

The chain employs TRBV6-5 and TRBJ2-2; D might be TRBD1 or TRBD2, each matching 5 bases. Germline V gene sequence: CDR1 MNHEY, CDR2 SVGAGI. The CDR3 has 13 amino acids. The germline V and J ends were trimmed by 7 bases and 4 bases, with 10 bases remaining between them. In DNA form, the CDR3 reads TGTGCCAGCAACCGGGACGGCACCGGGGAGCTGTTTTTT. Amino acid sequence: CASNRDGTGELFF.

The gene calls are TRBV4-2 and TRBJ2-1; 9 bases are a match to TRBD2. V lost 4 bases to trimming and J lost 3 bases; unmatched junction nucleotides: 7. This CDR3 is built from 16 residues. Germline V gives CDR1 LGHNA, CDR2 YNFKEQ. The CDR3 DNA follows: TGTGCCAGCAGCCCATCAGCGGGGGGCTTCTACAATGAGCAGTTCTTC. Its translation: CASSPSAGGFYNEQFF.

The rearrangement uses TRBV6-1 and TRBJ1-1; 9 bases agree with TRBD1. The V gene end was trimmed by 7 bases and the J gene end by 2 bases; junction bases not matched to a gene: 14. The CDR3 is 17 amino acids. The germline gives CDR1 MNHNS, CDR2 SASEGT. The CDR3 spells CASIEAGTGWGNTEAFF. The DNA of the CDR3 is TGTGCCAGCATCGAAGCCGGGACAGGGTGGGGCAACACTGAAGCTTTCTTT.

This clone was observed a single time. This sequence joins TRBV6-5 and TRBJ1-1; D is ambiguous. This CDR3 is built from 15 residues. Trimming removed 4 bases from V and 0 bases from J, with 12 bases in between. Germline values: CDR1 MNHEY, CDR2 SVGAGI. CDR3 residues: CASSFRTDMNTEAFF. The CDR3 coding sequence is TGTGCCAGCAGTTTCCGGACCGACATGAACACTGAAGCTTTCTTT.

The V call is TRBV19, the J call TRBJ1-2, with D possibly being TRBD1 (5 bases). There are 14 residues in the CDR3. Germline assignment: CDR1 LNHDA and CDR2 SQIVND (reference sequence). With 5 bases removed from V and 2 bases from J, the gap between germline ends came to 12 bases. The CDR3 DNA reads TGTGCCAGTAGTGAACGATCAGGGAACTATGGCTACACCTTC. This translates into CASSERSGNYGYTF.

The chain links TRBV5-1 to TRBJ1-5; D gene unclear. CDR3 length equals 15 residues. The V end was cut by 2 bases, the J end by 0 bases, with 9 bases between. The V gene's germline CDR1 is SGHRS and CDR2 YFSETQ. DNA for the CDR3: TGCGCCAGCAGCTTTTCGTCGGGTAGCAATCAGCCCCAGCATTTT. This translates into CASSFSSGSNQPQHF.

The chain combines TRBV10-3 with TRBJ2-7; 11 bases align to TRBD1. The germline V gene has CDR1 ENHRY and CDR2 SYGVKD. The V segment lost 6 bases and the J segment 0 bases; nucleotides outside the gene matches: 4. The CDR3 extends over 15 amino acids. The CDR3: CAISLGTGGSYEQYF. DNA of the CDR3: TGTGCCATCAGCCTAGGGACAGGGGGCTCCTACGAGCAGTACTTC.

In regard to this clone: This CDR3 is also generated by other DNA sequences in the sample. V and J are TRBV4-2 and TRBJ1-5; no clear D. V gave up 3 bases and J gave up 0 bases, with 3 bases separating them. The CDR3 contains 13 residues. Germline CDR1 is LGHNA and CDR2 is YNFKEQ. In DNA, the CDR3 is TGTGCCAGCAGCCAGGATAGCAATCAGCCCCAGCATTTT. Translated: CASSQDSNQPQHF.

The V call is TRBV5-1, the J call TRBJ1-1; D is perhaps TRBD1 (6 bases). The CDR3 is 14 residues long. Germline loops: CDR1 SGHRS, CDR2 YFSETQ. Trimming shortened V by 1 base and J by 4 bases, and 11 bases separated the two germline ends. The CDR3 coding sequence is TGCGCCAGCAGCTTGTCCCAGGGGCCCACTGAAGCTTTCTTT. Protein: CASSLSQGPTEAFF.

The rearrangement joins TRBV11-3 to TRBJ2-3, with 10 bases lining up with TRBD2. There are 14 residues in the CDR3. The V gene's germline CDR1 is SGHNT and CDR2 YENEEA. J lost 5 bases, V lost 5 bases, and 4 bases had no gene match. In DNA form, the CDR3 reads TGTGCCAGCAGCCGAGCGGGAGGGGGAGATACGCAGTATTTT. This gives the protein CASSRAGGGDTQYF.